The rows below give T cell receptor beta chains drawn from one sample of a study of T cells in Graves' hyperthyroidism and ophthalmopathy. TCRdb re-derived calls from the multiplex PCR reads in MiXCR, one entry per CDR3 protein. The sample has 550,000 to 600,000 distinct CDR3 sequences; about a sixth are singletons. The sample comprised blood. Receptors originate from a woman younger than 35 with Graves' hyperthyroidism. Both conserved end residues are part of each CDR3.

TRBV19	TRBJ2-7	CASSIQLAGRTYEQYF
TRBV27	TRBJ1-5	CASSLSRYSNQPQHF
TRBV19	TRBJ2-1	CASRPGGPINEQFF
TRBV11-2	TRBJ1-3	CASVRAGYSGNTIYF
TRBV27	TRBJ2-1	CASSPGINEQFF
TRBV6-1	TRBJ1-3	CASFRGTGNTIYF
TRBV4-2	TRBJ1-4	CASSQADGLSEKLFF
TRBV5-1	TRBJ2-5	CASSSRQETQYF
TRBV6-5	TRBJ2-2	CASKLRDYTGELFF
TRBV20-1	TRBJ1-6	CSATVGSINSPLHF
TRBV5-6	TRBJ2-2	CASSLRGGTGELFF
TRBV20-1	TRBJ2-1	CSARNYLEQVSYNEQFF
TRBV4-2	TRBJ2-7	CASSQDPAGQSYEQYF
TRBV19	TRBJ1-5	CASSISAGNRQPQHF
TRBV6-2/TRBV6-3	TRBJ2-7	CASTFRRGGDEQYF
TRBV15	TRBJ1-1	CATSYGPNTEAFF
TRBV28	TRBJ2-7	CASSRVGVSYEQYF
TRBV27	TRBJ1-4	CASSLGHAQKLFF
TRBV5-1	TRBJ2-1	CASSMTGKNEQFF
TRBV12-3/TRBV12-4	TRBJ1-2	CASSYKNYGYTF
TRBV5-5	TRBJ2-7	CASSFGTGGTSYEQYF
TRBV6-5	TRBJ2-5	CASSYLTSTRTQYF
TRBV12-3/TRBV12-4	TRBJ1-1	CASSWTGGSEAFF
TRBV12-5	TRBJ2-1	CASGLLGTSGNYNEQFF
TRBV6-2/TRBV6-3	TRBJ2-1	CASSYLDSPGEQFF
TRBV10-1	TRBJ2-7	CASSEGEAYEQYF
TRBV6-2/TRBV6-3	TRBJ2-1	CASSYSGTRVGNEQFF
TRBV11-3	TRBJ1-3	CASSFDWSSGNTIYF
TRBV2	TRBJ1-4	CASSELGQRGEKLFF